Shown below are 29 T cell receptor beta chains from a single sample sequenced in a study of T cells in localized non-small cell lung cancer. Libraries were prepared by immunoSEQ multiplex PCR; TCRdb keeps only in-frame clonotypes and omits some of them. The sample has 90,000 to 95,000 clones, about nine tenths seen once; the top ten hold about 15%. Material: peripheral blood, obtained before any cancer treatment. Receptors originate from a man aged 40 to 69 with stage I squamous cell lung carcinoma.

V gene TRBV4-2 combines with J gene TRBJ1-1, with 7 bases lining up with TRBD1. The germline gives CDR1 LGHNA, CDR2 YNFKEQ. This CDR3 is 14 amino acids long. V shed 4 bases and J 3 bases; nucleotides not matched to a gene: 5. The CDR3 loop reads CASSPQGGDTEAFF. Written as DNA, the CDR3 is TGTGCCAGCAGCCCCCAGGGGGGGGACACTGAAGCTTTCTTT.

The V gene is TRBV10-3, the J gene TRBJ1-3, with D maybe TRBD1 (6 bases). This CDR3 comprises 14 residues. Germline V CDR1 and CDR2: ENHRY, SYGVKD. Trimming removed 8 bases from V and 4 bases from J, with 15 bases in between. Written as DNA, the CDR3 is TGTGCCATCGGCGGGGGGCGCGGCGGAAACACCATATATTTT. As protein: CAIGGGRGGNTIYF.

The V and J genes are TRBV6-6 and TRBJ1-1; D unresolved. Germline lookup yields CDR1 MNHNY and CDR2 SVGAGI (reference sequence). V lost 7 bases and J 0 bases, leaving 9 bases between the germline ends. The CDR3 length is 13 residues. The chain's CDR3 is CASTQRLNTEAFF. CDR3 bases: TGTGCCAGCACCCAGCGGTTGAACACTGAAGCTTTCTTT.

This sequence joins TRBV11-2 and TRBJ1-2; D call uncertain. Between the trimmed V and J ends, which lost 5 bases and 10 bases, there was a span of 20 bases. Germline V gene data show CDR1 as SGHAT and CDR2 as FQNNGV. The CDR3 contains 14 residues. CDR3 loop: CASSKRNGGSDYTF. The DNA for the CDR3 is TGTGCCAGCAGCAAGCGCAACGGAGGCTCAGACTACACCTTC.

This chain uses TRBV10-3 with TRBJ2-5; TRBD2 aligns across 8 bases. The CDR3 consists of 15 residues. V dropped 2 bases and J dropped 1; count of bases not matched to a gene: 3. Germline V gene sequence: CDR1 ENHRY, CDR2 SYGVKD. The CDR3 DNA reads as TGTGCCATCAGTGAGGGTAGCGGGGCCCAAGAGACCCAGTACTTC. This gives the protein CAISEGSGAQETQYF.

The genes are TRBV2 and TRBJ2-1; the D gene is possibly TRBD2 (6 bases). Germline CDR1 is SNHLY and CDR2 is FYNNEI. CDR3 size: 17 residues. Trimming left V 5 bases short and J 0 bases short, with 17 bases between. The CDR3 loop reads CASSMGGSSPSYNEQFF. CDR3 DNA: TGTGCCAGCAGTATGGGGGGATCCTCCCCCTCCTACAATGAGCAGTTCTTC.

J is TRBJ1-3 and V is TRBV14; D gene ambiguous. Germline CDR1 and CDR2: SGHDN and FVKESK. The CDR3 consists of 13 residues. The V end was cut by 6 bases, the J end by 0 bases, with 6 bases between. The CDR3 bases are TGTGCCAGCAGGTTGAGCTCTGGAAACACCATATATTTT. Its protein is CASRLSSGNTIYF.

V usage is TRBV11-3 and J usage is TRBJ2-5; D possibly corresponds to TRBD2 (6 bases). The germline gives CDR1 SGHNT, CDR2 YENEEA. This CDR3 contains 14 residues. V was clipped by 3 bases and J by 2 bases, with 10 bases between them. For the CDR3, the DNA is TGTGCCAGCAGCTTGGGAGGATCTCAAGAGACCCAGTACTTC. Its translation is CASSLGGSQETQYF.

V and J are TRBV5-4 and TRBJ2-1, with 9 bases matching TRBD1. Germline values: CDR1 SGHNT, CDR2 YYREEE (reference sequence). V lost 5 bases, J lost 10 bases, and 7 bases stayed unmatched. The CDR3 covers 13 residues. The CDR3 sequence: CASSLRDRGEQFF. The CDR3 nucleotides read TGTGCCAGCAGTTTAAGAGACAGGGGGGAGCAGTTCTTC.

A single count supports this clone. The CDR3: CASSTEVYNEQFF. The CDR3 DNA sequence: TGTGCCAGCAGTACAGAGGTCTACAATGAGCAGTTCTTC. This chain joins TRBV11-3 and TRBJ2-1; no firm D call. The V end lost 6 bases, the J end lost 3 bases, and 9 bases lay between the germline ends. The length of the CDR3 is 13 residues. Germline CDR1 reads SGHNT; CDR2 reads YENEEA. Drawing the rest from reference TRBV11-3 and TRBJ2-1, the complete variable domain is EAGVVQSPRYKIIEKKQPVAFWCNPISGHNTLYWYLQNLGQGPELLIRYENEEAVDDSQLPKDRFSAERLKGVDSTLKIQPAELGDSAVYLCASSTEVYNEQFFGPGTRLTVL.

The chain uses TRBV5-1 and TRBJ2-7; D not resolved. Germline V gene lookup returns CDR1 SGHRS and CDR2 YFSETQ. The V gene lost 0 bases and the J gene lost 3 bases, with 16 bases spanning the gap. The CDR3 covers 16 residues. The chain's CDR3 is CASSLGRRVEIYEQYF. The DNA for the CDR3 is TGCGCCAGCAGCTTGGGACGGCGCGTGGAAATCTACGAGCAGTACTTC.

This clone was seen just once. This sequence joins TRBV5-4 and TRBJ2-3, with 10 positions matching TRBD2. V dropped 3 bases and J dropped 0; count of bases not matched to a gene: 13. Germline lookup yields CDR1 SGHNT and CDR2 YYREEE (reference sequence). This CDR3 has 19 amino acids. The chain's CDR3 is CASSSGGLAGASSTDTQYF. The CDR3 nucleotides read TGTGCCAGCAGCTCCGGTGGGCTAGCGGGGGCCTCTAGCACAGATACGCAGTATTTT. The full variable domain, with the rest looked up from reference TRBV5-4 and TRBJ2-3, is ETGVTQSPTHLIKTRGQQVTLRCSSQSGHNTVSWYQQALGQGPQFIFQYYREEENGRGNFPPRFSGLQFPNYSSELNVNALELDDSALYLCASSSGGLAGASSTDTQYFGPGTRLTVL.

This chain links TRBV2 with TRBJ2-4; D perhaps matches TRBD2 (5 bases). The CDR3 runs 15 residues. V was clipped by 6 bases and J by 6 bases, with 18 bases between them. Germline V CDR1 and CDR2: SNHLY, FYNNEI. The CDR3 region has the DNA TGTGCCAGCAGCGAACGGGCGTATCGGGGAAACATTCAGTACTTC. Translated: CASSERAYRGNIQYF.

This clone was detected only a few times. V gene TRBV10-3 combines with J gene TRBJ1-1; 7 positions agree with TRBD1. There are 12 residues in the CDR3. Germline lookup yields CDR1 ENHRY and CDR2 SYGVKD. V trimming: 4 bases; J trimming: 8 bases; junction bases outside the gene matches: 4. CDR3 sequence (DNA): TGTGCCATCAGTGGAAGACAGGGAGAAGCTTTCTTT. It yields the protein CAISGRQGEAFF.

V is TRBV29-1 and J is TRBJ2-5; 14 bases line up with TRBD2. The germline CDR1 and CDR2 sequences are SQVTM and ANQGSEA. The CDR3 consists of 17 residues. V shed 6 bases, J shed 5 bases, and the junction held 14 bases outside the gene matches. The CDR3 DNA reads as TGCAGCGTCCGGGGACTAGCGGGGGCGATAGCGAGGGAGACCCAGTACTTC. Protein sequence: CSVRGLAGAIARETQYF.

The rearrangement links TRBV5-1 to TRBJ2-2, with D possibly TRBD1 on 5 matching bases. This CDR3 region has 16 residues. With 0 bases removed from V and 6 bases from J, the gap between germline ends came to 15 bases. Germline V gene data show CDR1 as SGHRS and CDR2 as YFSETQ. The CDR3 protein is CASSLVGARGSGELFF. Here the CDR3 DNA reads TGCGCCAGCAGCTTGGTTGGGGCCCGAGGTTCCGGGGAGCTGTTTTTT.

The chain couples TRBV6-5 to TRBJ2-6, with D uncertain. This CDR3 contains 15 residues. Germline V gene data show CDR1 as MNHEY and CDR2 as SVGAGI. V was shortened by 5 bases and J by 4 bases, with 12 bases between the two germline ends. Here the CDR3 reads CASSLTLGGANVLTF. The CDR3 DNA is TGTGCCAGCAGTCTGACACTGGGGGGGGCCAACGTCCTGACTTTC.

V is TRBV27 and J is TRBJ2-5; 12 bases fit TRBD1. This CDR3 is 16 amino acids long. Germline CDR1 reads MNHEY; CDR2 reads SMNVEV (reference sequence). J was trimmed by 2 bases and V by 3 bases; bases with no gene match: 4. The CDR3 region has the DNA TGTGCCAGCAGTTTGGGACAGGGGGCCCCTCAAGAGACCCAGTACTTC. It is translated as CASSLGQGAPQETQYF.

This chain joins TRBV6-5 and TRBJ2-7; either TRBD1 or TRBD2 may supply D (6 bases each). The CDR3 length is 15 residues. The ends were cut back, 0 bases at V and 4 bases at J, with 13 bases in the middle. Germline V gives CDR1 MNHEY, CDR2 SVGAGI. The CDR3 here is CASSYSRGRPYEQYF. As DNA, the CDR3 is TGTGCCAGCAGTTACTCAAGGGGGAGGCCGTACGAGCAGTACTTC.

This clone showed up just once. V gene TRBV28 combines with J gene TRBJ2-7, with 10 bases lining up with TRBD1. The CDR3 runs 16 residues. V lost 6 bases, J lost 0 bases, and 8 bases stayed unmatched. Germline loops: CDR1 MDHEN, CDR2 SYDVKM. In DNA form, the CDR3 reads TGTGCCAGCAGGCGCCTGACAGGGGGCAGCTCCTACGAGCAGTACTTC. It yields the protein CASRRLTGGSSYEQYF.

This chain connects TRBV7-8 to TRBJ1-1; 7 positions match TRBD1. This CDR3 region has 15 residues. Looked up from germline, CDR1 is SGHVS and CDR2 is FQNEAQ. Trimming cost V 5 bases and J 3 bases; bases outside gene matches: 9. The CDR3: CASSTGQRWDTEAFF. CDR3 nucleotide sequence: TGTGCCAGCAGCACGGGACAGCGGTGGGACACTGAAGCTTTCTTT. Full variable domain (rest looked up from reference TRBV7-8 and TRBJ1-1): GAGVSQSPRYKVAKRGQDVALRCDPISGHVSLFWYQQALGQGPEFLTYFQNEAQLDKSGLPSDRFFAERPEGSVSTLKIQRTQQEDSAVYLCASSTGQRWDTEAFFGQGTRLTVV.

This rearrangement joins TRBV4-2 to TRBJ1-1; 12 nucleotides align to TRBD1. The CDR3 is 18 residues long. Trimming cost V 3 bases and J 6 bases; bases outside gene matches: 14. Looked up from germline, CDR1 is LGHNA and CDR2 is YNFKEQ. The CDR3 DNA reads TGTGCCAGCAGCCAGGCAATCCGGGACAGGGGGCTTGTTGCTGAAGCTTTCTTT. Protein product: CASSQAIRDRGLVAEAFF.

The CDR3 is CASSQDPAWTGRVNGYTF. CDR3 DNA: TGTGCCAGCAGCCAAGACCCTGCTTGGACAGGGAGGGTTAATGGCTACACCTTC. The genes are TRBV4-2 and TRBJ1-2; 8 nucleotides agree with TRBD1. This CDR3 contains 18 residues. V gave up 0 bases and J gave up 6 bases; unmatched junction bases: 15. The germline CDR1 and CDR2 sequences are LGHNA and YNFKEQ.

V is TRBV10-3 and J is TRBJ2-2; 14 bases are shared with TRBD2. The CDR3 is 14 residues long. The trim removed 6 bases at V and 7 bases at J, leaving 1 base unmatched. The V gene's germline CDR1 is ENHRY and CDR2 SYGVKD. CDR3 region: CAIRGLAGDGELFF. DNA for the CDR3: TGTGCCATCAGGGGACTAGCGGGGGACGGGGAGCTGTTTTTT.

This clone has only one observation. This chain uses TRBV10-3 with TRBJ1-2, with D hard to call. Germline CDR1 ENHRY, CDR2 SYGVKD. Trimming removed 4 bases at V and 2 bases at J, with 8 bases between. CDR3 length: 13 residues. Written as DNA, the CDR3 is TGTGCCATCAGTGGGACGGAGAACTATGGCTACACCTTC. Its translation: CAISGTENYGYTF.

The J gene is TRBJ2-3, the V gene TRBV2; 12 bases fit TRBD2. Germline V gene data show CDR1 as SNHLY and CDR2 as FYNNEI. Trimming cost V 2 bases and J 3 bases; bases outside gene matches: 9. The CDR3 is 18 amino acids. CDR3 sequence (DNA): TGTGCCAGCAGTGAAAAGCTAGCGGGGGGGCAGAGAACAGATACGCAGTATTTT. Its translation: CASSEKLAGGQRTDTQYF.

The chain joins TRBV7-2 to TRBJ1-5; D gene unclear. The CDR3 runs 13 residues. The V gene's germline CDR1 is SGHTA and CDR2 FQGNSA. The V end lost 3 bases, the J end lost 5 bases, and 8 bases lay between the germline ends. CDR3 amino acids: CASSLSRYQPQHF. CDR3 in DNA: TGTGCCAGCAGCTTGTCGAGGTATCAGCCCCAGCATTTT. The variable domain in full, with the rest retrieved from reference TRBV7-2 and TRBJ1-5, is GAGVSQSPSNKVTEKGKDVELRCDPISGHTALYWYRQSLGQGLEFLIYFQGNSAPDKSGLPSDRFSAERTGGSVSTLTIQRTQQEDSAVYLCASSLSRYQPQHFGDGTRLSIL.

J is TRBJ2-7 and V is TRBV10-1; tentatively, D is TRBD2 (6 bases). The CDR3 totals 15 residues. The germline V gene encodes CDR1 WNHNN and CDR2 SYGVQD (reference sequence). V was trimmed by 4 bases and J by 0 bases, leaving 13 bases between them. The CDR3 nucleotides read TGCGCCAGCAGTGCCGGGACTCCGAGCTCCTACGAGCAGTACTTC. Translated, it gives CASSAGTPSSYEQYF.

This chain connects TRBV7-9 to TRBJ2-3, with 7 positions matching TRBD2. CDR1 is SEHNR, CDR2 FQNEAQ, per germline (reference sequence). J was trimmed by 4 bases and V by 5 bases; bases with no gene match: 9. The CDR3 is 15 amino acids. The CDR3 DNA sequence: TGTGCCAGCAGCCCAGGACTAGTATTGTCAGATACGCAGTATTTT. This sequence encodes CASSPGLVLSDTQYF.